What follows are 20 T cell receptor beta chains derived from one specimen sequenced in a study of control samples from healthy donors and cancer patients. Generated by immunoSEQ multiplex PCR, the TCRdb table keeps only in-frame clones and is missing some. The profile shows approximately 120,000 clones, 80% to 90% of them singletons. What was sequenced was blood. All receptors derive from a middle-aged man in good health.

This sequence joins TRBV5-6 and TRBJ1-2; D remains ambiguous. Germline values: CDR1 SGHDT, CDR2 YYEEEE. There are 14 residues in the CDR3. V was clipped by 0 bases and J by 0 bases, with 6 bases between them. The CDR3 region is CASSLVAANYGYTF. CDR3 sequence (DNA): TGTGCCAGCAGCTTGGTCGCAGCTAACTATGGCTACACCTTC.

This clone was observed a single time. The chain joins TRBV19 to TRBJ1-6, with D unclear. The CDR3 covers 12 residues. Trimming took off 6 bases at V and 5 bases at J, with 5 bases between the two ends. The germline V gene has CDR1 LNHDA and CDR2 SQIVND (reference sequence). CDR3 residues: CASSPNNSPLHF. The CDR3 region has the DNA TGTGCCAGTAGCCCAAATAATTCACCCCTCCACTTT.

The table lists this clone with a count of one. The rearrangement uses TRBV27 and TRBJ1-4; the match to TRBD1 covers 10 bases. CDR3 length: 17 residues. Germline lookup yields CDR1 MNHEY and CDR2 SMNVEV (reference sequence). Trimming took 3 bases from V and 2 from J; bases not matched to a gene: 6. CDR3 bases: TGTGCCAGCAGTTTTGGGACAGGGGTTGCGACTAATGAAAAACTGTTTTTT. Translation: CASSFGTGVATNEKLFF.

The rearrangement joins TRBV2 to TRBJ1-2; 8 nucleotides agree with TRBD1. The CDR3 length is 15 residues. The V segment lost 4 bases and the J segment 3 bases; nucleotides outside the gene matches: 7. Per germline, CDR1 SNHLY and CDR2 FYNNEI. In DNA form, the CDR3 reads TGTGCCAGCAGTGTAGGCGCAGGGGGCGACTATGGCTACACCTTC. Translated: CASSVGAGGDYGYTF.

The CDR3 coding sequence is TGCGCCAGCCAGGTGGGGGGTGAAGATACGCAGTATTTT. It specifies CASQVGGEDTQYF. This chain joins TRBV10-1 and TRBJ2-3; a weak D match, TRBD2 (6 bases). This CDR3 is built from 13 residues. CDR1 and CDR2 from the germline V gene are WNHNN and SYGVQD (reference sequence). Between the trimmed V and J ends, which lost 8 bases and 5 bases, there was a span of 14 bases.

The chain joins TRBV10-1 to TRBJ2-5, with D possibly being TRBD1 (5 bases). The CDR3 consists of 13 residues. The germline V gene encodes CDR1 WNHNN and CDR2 SYGVQD (reference sequence). The ends were cut back, 5 bases at V and 4 bases at J, with 11 bases in the middle. DNA for the CDR3: TGCGCCAGCAGTTCACAGGTGGGAGAGACCCAGTACTTC. Its translation: CASSSQVGETQYF.

The genes are TRBV2 and TRBJ2-3; 8 bases agree with TRBD2. The CDR3 has 15 residues. J gave up 4 bases and V 6 bases, and 9 bases lay outside the gene matches. CDR1 is SNHLY, CDR2 FYNNEI, per germline. The DNA of the CDR3 is TGTGCCAGCAGCCGCGGGGGGCGGGACGCAGATACGCAGTATTTT. This codes for CASSRGGRDADTQYF.

CDR3 coding DNA: TGTGCCAGCAGCCTGGGCCAGCTAAATTCACCCCTCCACTTT. Its protein is CASSLGQLNSPLHF. This chain connects TRBV14 to TRBJ1-6; no definite D call. The CDR3 contains 14 residues. CDR1 and CDR2 from the germline V gene are SGHDN and FVKESK. The V gene lost 4 bases and the J gene lost 7 bases, with 11 bases spanning the gap.

The chain links TRBV19 to TRBJ1-2; 8 bases fit TRBD1. The CDR3 is made up of 12 amino acids. Unmatched junction bases numbered 7, after V lost 9 bases and J lost 7 bases. The germline V gene encodes CDR1 LNHDA and CDR2 SQIVND (reference sequence). CDR3 bases: TGTGCCAGCTCCCGAGGGACAGGTGGCTACACCTTC. Protein sequence: CASSRGTGGYTF.

V is TRBV6-2 or TRBV6-3 and J is TRBJ1-5; D not certain. There are 15 residues in the CDR3. Trimming removed 1 base from V and 3 bases from J, with 10 bases in between. CDR1 is MNHEY and CDR2 is SVGEGT in the germline V gene. Here the CDR3 reads CASSYYPVTNQPQHF. The CDR3 bases are TGTGCCAGCAGTTACTATCCGGTAACCAATCAGCCCCAGCATTTT.

The CDR3: CASSQDAAGGWRQETQYF. In nucleotides, the CDR3 is TGTGCCAGCAGCCAAGATGCAGCGGGGGGGTGGAGGCAAGAGACCCAGTACTTC. V usage is TRBV4-2 and J usage is TRBJ2-5; 10 bases are shared with TRBD2. Germline lookup yields CDR1 LGHNA and CDR2 YNFKEQ. The CDR3 is 18 residues long. The V segment lost 0 bases and the J segment 2 bases; nucleotides outside the gene matches: 9.

The chain joins TRBV18 to TRBJ1-5, with TRBD1 as a possible D gene (5 bases). The CDR3 runs 17 residues. The V gene's germline CDR1 is KGHSH and CDR2 LQKENI. V shed 3 bases and J shed 5 bases, with 20 bases lying between them. The CDR3 sequence is CASSPNGIQGGYQPQHF. The CDR3 bases are TGTGCCAGCTCACCCAATGGGATTCAGGGTGGGTATCAGCCCCAGCATTTT.

In this sample, this clone is medium-sized. The chain has TRBV27 and TRBJ1-3; 11 bases are shared with TRBD1. V gave up 9 bases and J gave up 2 bases; unmatched junction bases: 3. The CDR3 covers 14 residues. Germline loops: CDR1 MNHEY, CDR2 SMNVEV (reference sequence). The DNA of the CDR3 is TGTGCCAGTTGGGACAGGGGGACTGGAAACACCATATATTTT. This gives the protein CASWDRGTGNTIYF.

The J gene is TRBJ2-1, the V gene TRBV19; 9 bases match TRBD2. Trimming cost V 2 bases and J 9 bases; bases outside gene matches: 8. CDR3 length equals 15 residues. Per the germline V gene, CDR1 is LNHDA and CDR2 is SQIVND (reference sequence). The CDR3 nucleotides are TGTGCCAGTAGTATAAATCGCGGGGGGGCGGGTGAGCAGTTCTTC. Its protein is CASSINRGGAGEQFF.

The chain carries TRBV6-6 and TRBJ1-5; D gene ambiguous. The CDR3 totals 15 residues. The germline V gene has CDR1 MNHNY and CDR2 SVGAGI (reference sequence). Trimming removed 2 bases from V and 0 bases from J, with 8 bases in between. The CDR3 protein is CASSYDQSSNQPQHF. The DNA of the CDR3 is TGTGCCAGCAGTTACGATCAGAGTAGCAATCAGCCCCAGCATTTT.

This chain joins TRBV7-8 and TRBJ2-7, with 12 bases matching TRBD2. The junction had 8 bases not matched to a gene; V was cut back by 5 bases and J by 6 bases. This CDR3 has 15 amino acids. Per the germline V gene, CDR1 is SGHVS and CDR2 is FQNEAQ. The CDR3 here is CASSVSSGGASEQYF. The DNA of the CDR3 is TGTGCCAGCAGCGTATCTAGCGGGGGGGCCTCCGAGCAGTACTTC.

The chain carries TRBV18 and TRBJ1-1; D possibly corresponds to TRBD1 (6 bases). The V and J ends lost 6 bases and 1 base respectively, with 9 bases between them. Germline lookup yields CDR1 KGHSH and CDR2 LQKENI. The CDR3 sequence is 13 residues long. CDR3 in amino acids: CASSMGQNTEAFF. The DNA for the CDR3 is TGTGCCAGCTCCATGGGACAGAACACTGAAGCTTTCTTT.

The J gene is TRBJ1-1, the V gene TRBV5-4; a weak D match, TRBD1 (5 bases). The CDR3 contains 15 residues. V lost 0 bases and J lost 1, with 10 bases in between. Germline assignment: CDR1 SGHNT and CDR2 YYREEE (reference sequence). The CDR3 nucleotides read TGTGCCAGCAGCTTGGCAGGGCAGAAGAACACTGAAGCTTTCTTT. Encoded protein: CASSLAGQKNTEAFF.

This clone came up once. J is TRBJ2-3 and V is TRBV2; D is undetermined. Germline assignment: CDR1 SNHLY and CDR2 FYNNEI. This CDR3 spans 13 amino acids. V was shortened by 7 bases and J by 0 bases, with 8 bases between the two germline ends. The CDR3 region is CASTPASTDTQYF. The CDR3 bases are TGTGCCAGCACTCCCGCTAGCACAGATACGCAGTATTTT.

This chain links TRBV11-3 with TRBJ1-1, with D hard to call. Trimming pared 1 base from V and 4 bases from J, leaving 7 bases between. In germline, CDR1 is SGHNT, CDR2 YENEEA. This CDR3 region has 13 residues. CDR3 residues: CASSLGKATEAFF. The CDR3 bases are TGTGCCAGCAGCTTAGGAAAGGCCACTGAAGCTTTCTTT.